Below are 27 T cell receptor beta chains sequenced from a single sample in a study of ipilimumab plus nivolumab after autologous stem cell transplantation. TCRdb's table, derived via immunoSEQ multiplex PCR, lists solely in-frame clones and lacks some. The sample includes about 15,000 clones, 70% to 80% of them seen just once. The specimen was PBMCs, collected in a trial of ipilimumab plus nivolumab as post-transplant consolidation. Receptors were obtained from a male donor with diffuse large B-cell lymphoma.

This chain uses TRBV27 with TRBJ2-5; D possibly corresponds to TRBD1 (5 bases). The CDR3 extends over 13 amino acids. CDR1 and CDR2 from the germline V gene are MNHEY and SMNVEV (reference sequence). V was trimmed by 3 bases and J by 4 bases, leaving 9 bases between them. This CDR3 is CASSFQGAETQYF. In DNA form, the CDR3 reads TGTGCCAGCAGTTTCCAGGGTGCAGAGACCCAGTACTTC.

This sequence joins TRBV4-1 and TRBJ1-6; D perhaps matches TRBD1 (5 bases). V was trimmed by 2 bases and J by 10 bases, leaving 12 bases between them. The CDR3 loop spans 14 amino acids. CDR1 and CDR2 (germline): MGHRA, YSYEKL. The CDR3 DNA reads TGCGCCAGCAGCCAACGGGGCGCGGGGTCACCCCTCCACTTT. Amino acids: CASSQRGAGSPLHF.

In this sample, this clone turned up a few times. The rearrangement uses TRBV20-1 and TRBJ2-7; unclear D gene. The CDR3 runs to 11 residues. In germline, CDR1 is DFQATT, CDR2 SNEGSKA (reference sequence). V was pared by 3 bases and J by 1 base, with 4 bases between. In DNA, the CDR3 is TGCAGTGCTAGGGGGTCCTACGAGCAGTACTTC. It is translated as CSARGSYEQYF.

The chain employs TRBV5-1 and TRBJ2-1; 8 bases are a match to TRBD1. Per the germline V gene, CDR1 is SGHRS and CDR2 is YFSETQ. V shed 0 bases and J 8 bases; nucleotides not matched to a gene: 7. This CDR3 is 15 amino acids long. The CDR3 reads CASSLVGQGAYEQFF. CDR3 coding DNA: TGCGCCAGCAGCTTGGTTGGGCAGGGGGCCTATGAGCAGTTCTTC.

This clone came up a few times. This chain links TRBV5-1 with TRBJ1-5; a possible D gene is TRBD1 (5 bases). In germline, CDR1 is SGHRS, CDR2 YFSETQ. CDR3 length: 17 residues. The ends were cut back, 4 bases at V and 2 bases at J, with 19 bases in the middle. The CDR3 sequence: CASSPTGSREGNQPQHF. DNA of the CDR3: TGCGCCAGCAGCCCGACCGGGAGCAGGGAGGGCAATCAGCCCCAGCATTTT. Filled out from reference TRBV5-1 and TRBJ1-5, the complete variable domain reads KAGVTQTPRYLIKTRGQQVTLSCSPISGHRSVSWYQQTPGQGLQFLFEYFSETQRNKGNFPGRFSGRQFSNSRSEMNVSTLELGDSALYLCASSPTGSREGNQPQHFGDGTRLSIL.

V gene TRBV19 combines with J gene TRBJ2-1, with 9 positions matching TRBD2. CDR1 and CDR2 from the germline V gene are LNHDA and SQIVND (reference sequence). This CDR3 has 13 amino acids. J lost 4 bases, V lost 9 bases, and 4 bases had no gene match. As DNA, the CDR3 is TGTGCCAGCTCTAGCGGGGTGTACAATGAGCAGTTCTTC. This translates into CASSSGVYNEQFF.

V gene TRBV10-1 combines with J gene TRBJ2-3; 11 bases are shared with TRBD2. Unmatched junction bases numbered 5, after V lost 0 bases and J lost 6 bases. The CDR3 runs to 16 residues. Germline loops: CDR1 WNHNN, CDR2 SYGVQD (reference sequence). Here the CDR3 reads CASSESVAGGQDTQYF. The CDR3 coding sequence is TGCGCCAGCAGTGAGTCGGTAGCGGGGGGGCAGGATACGCAGTATTTT.

The chain carries TRBV19 and TRBJ2-3, with no clear D. Germline V gene lookup returns CDR1 LNHDA and CDR2 SQIVND (reference sequence). The CDR3 is made up of 15 amino acids. Trimming left V 3 bases short and J 2 bases short, with 12 bases between. CDR3 nucleotides: TGTGCCAGTAGTATTCTACTGAAAAACACAGATACGCAGTATTTT. Amino acids: CASSILLKNTDTQYF.

This chain uses TRBV9 with TRBJ1-5; the D is unclear. Germline CDR1 is SGDLS and CDR2 is YYNGEE. Trimming pared 0 bases from V and 0 bases from J, leaving 4 bases between. The CDR3 spans 14 residues. CDR3 sequence (DNA): TGTGCCAGCAGCGTAGGAGTTAGCAATCAGCCCCAGCATTTT. Protein: CASSVGVSNQPQHF.

The V call is TRBV6-1, the J call TRBJ2-3, with D unresolved. CDR3 length: 15 amino acids. Germline CDR1 and CDR2: MNHNS and SASEGT. Trimming took 2 bases from V and 8 from J, leaving 17 bases between them. The CDR3 loop reads CASSEWVSPGVTQYF. In nucleotides, the CDR3 is TGTGCCAGCAGTGAATGGGTCAGCCCTGGGGTTACGCAGTATTTT.

The chain couples TRBV7-2 to TRBJ2-1; possible D gene TRBD1, 5 bases. V was trimmed by 3 bases and J by 7 bases, leaving 10 bases between them. The CDR3 loop spans 13 amino acids. Per germline, CDR1 SGHTA and CDR2 FQGNSA. Here the CDR3 reads CASSFAAGNEQFF. For the CDR3, the DNA is TGTGCCAGCAGCTTCGCGGCAGGGAATGAGCAGTTCTTC.

The CDR3 DNA is TGTGCCAGTAGTGACAGGGGAGTAGTCGCAGATACGCAGTATTTT. It encodes CASSDRGVVADTQYF. The chain uses TRBV19 and TRBJ2-3, with 8 bases matching TRBD1. With 5 bases clipped from V and 4 bases from J, the junction kept 8 bases outside the gene matches. Germline loops: CDR1 LNHDA, CDR2 SQIVND (reference sequence). The CDR3 contains 15 residues.

The chain links TRBV6-5 to TRBJ1-1; 7 nucleotides agree with TRBD1. This CDR3 spans 13 amino acids. CDR1 and CDR2 (germline): MNHEY, SVGAGI. Trimming at V came to 4 bases and at J to 6 bases, leaving 5 bases not matched to a gene. The CDR3 is CASSFDREAEAFF. CDR3 DNA: TGTGCCAGCAGTTTCGACAGGGAGGCTGAAGCTTTCTTT.

For the CDR3, the DNA is TGCGCCAGCAGCCAAGTTGGGACAGCGGGTGAAAAACTGTTTTTT. Protein product: CASSQVGTAGEKLFF. This chain joins TRBV4-1 and TRBJ1-4; 7 positions agree with TRBD1. CDR3 length equals 15 residues. Per the germline V gene, CDR1 is MGHRA and CDR2 is YSYEKL. V was pared by 1 base and J by 7 bases, with 6 bases of the junction left unmatched.

The chain is built from TRBV5-1 and TRBJ1-1; weak D call: TRBD1 (5 bases). This CDR3 is 16 amino acids long. The V end was cut by 4 bases, the J end by 5 bases, with 21 bases between. In germline, CDR1 is SGHRS, CDR2 YFSETQ. The CDR3 DNA is TGCGCCAGCAGCCCATCTAGCGGGGGGGTACGAACTGAAGCTTTCTTT. Protein sequence: CASSPSSGGVRTEAFF. Complete variable domain (other parts from reference TRBV5-1 and TRBJ1-1): KAGVTQTPRYLIKTRGQQVTLSCSPISGHRSVSWYQQTPGQGLQFLFEYFSETQRNKGNFPGRFSGRQFSNSRSEMNVSTLELGDSALYLCASSPSSGGVRTEAFFGQGTRLTVV.

This sequence joins TRBV30 and TRBJ1-3; D is ambiguous. Deletions cut 1 base from V and 0 bases from J, with 10 bases between. The CDR3 runs to 15 residues. The germline V gene encodes CDR1 GTSNPN and CDR2 SVGIG (reference sequence). The CDR3 sequence is CAWSASLLSGNTIYF. As DNA, the CDR3 is TGTGCCTGGAGTGCGTCGCTCCTCTCTGGAAACACCATATATTTT.

J is TRBJ1-1 and V is TRBV10-3, with D unresolved. V shed 1 base and J shed 4 bases, with 13 bases lying between them. The CDR3 contains 15 residues. CDR1 and CDR2 (germline): ENHRY, SYGVKD. The CDR3 DNA reads as TGTGCCATCAGTGAGTTGGGATCCCAGATCACTGAAGCTTTCTTT. It translates to CAISELGSQITEAFF.

The chain has TRBV6-1 and TRBJ1-6; 8 bases fit TRBD1. CDR3 size: 14 residues. Germline V gene lookup returns CDR1 MNHNS and CDR2 SASEGT. The J segment lost 5 bases and the V segment lost 6 bases, leaving 3 bases of the junction unmatched. This CDR3 is CASRTGVNNSPLHF. The CDR3 DNA reads TGTGCCAGCAGGACAGGGGTCAATAATTCACCCCTCCACTTT.

This rearrangement joins TRBV30 to TRBJ1-1; no reliable D call. CDR3 length: 11 residues. The V gene lost 0 bases and the J gene lost 4 bases, with 3 bases spanning the gap. Germline values: CDR1 GTSNPN, CDR2 SVGIG (reference sequence). The CDR3: CAWSVLTEAFF. The CDR3 region has the DNA TGTGCCTGGAGTGTACTCACTGAAGCTTTCTTT.

The genes are TRBV6-5 and TRBJ1-5; possible D gene TRBD1, 5 bases. The germline V gene encodes CDR1 MNHEY and CDR2 SVGAGI. This CDR3 comprises 15 residues. V was clipped by 5 bases and J by 5 bases, with 16 bases between them. The CDR3 sequence is CASSKNQGDDQPQHF. In nucleotides, the CDR3 is TGTGCCAGCAGTAAGAACCAGGGAGACGATCAGCCCCAGCATTTT.

The chain recombines TRBV27 with TRBJ2-3; 8 bases map to TRBD2. Trimming removed 6 bases from V and 6 bases from J; junction bases left unmatched: 11. The germline gives CDR1 MNHEY, CDR2 SMNVEV (reference sequence). This CDR3 has 15 residues. The CDR3 sequence is CASSPRTSRFDTQYF. The DNA of the CDR3 is TGTGCCAGCAGCCCCCGGACTAGCCGATTTGATACGCAGTATTTT.

V usage is TRBV7-6 and J usage is TRBJ2-3, with 13 positions matching TRBD2. The length of the CDR3 is 15 residues. In germline, CDR1 is SGHVS, CDR2 FNYEAQ. J lost 6 bases, V lost 5 bases, and 5 bases had no gene match. The CDR3 protein is CASSLTSGGWDTQYF. The DNA of the CDR3 is TGTGCCAGCAGCCTGACTAGCGGGGGGTGGGATACGCAGTATTTT.

The rearrangement uses TRBV10-1 and TRBJ2-5, with D tentatively TRBD1 (5 bases). Germline-derived CDR1 and CDR2 are WNHNN and SYGVQD (reference sequence). This CDR3 region has 15 residues. The V and J ends lost 0 bases and 2 bases respectively, with 10 bases between them. CDR3 sequence reads: CASSESGLGQETQYF. CDR3 DNA sequence: TGCGCCAGCAGTGAGTCGGGGCTCGGTCAAGAGACCCAGTACTTC.

The chain carries TRBV18 and TRBJ2-3; D remains unclear. The CDR3 loop spans 13 amino acids. V was trimmed by 4 bases and J by 4 bases, leaving 9 bases between them. The germline CDR1 and CDR2 sequences are KGHSH and LQKENI. The CDR3, as DNA: TGTGCCAGCTCACGCGCGGTGGCAGATACGCAGTATTTT. Translating it yields CASSRAVADTQYF.

This chain connects TRBV5-5 to TRBJ2-5; 8 bases match TRBD2. The CDR3 sequence is 16 residues long. CDR1 is SGHKS, CDR2 YYEKEE, per germline (reference sequence). The J segment lost 5 bases and the V segment lost 2 bases, leaving 11 bases of the junction unmatched. The CDR3 loop reads CASSFRVQRGRETQYF. The CDR3 DNA follows: TGTGCCAGCAGCTTCAGGGTTCAGCGGGGGAGGGAGACCCAGTACTTC.

V gene TRBV19 combines with J gene TRBJ1-1; a possible D gene is TRBD1 (5 bases). Germline CDR1 and CDR2: LNHDA and SQIVND (reference sequence). Trimming left V 4 bases short and J 1 base short, with 13 bases between. CDR3 size: 15 residues. In DNA form, the CDR3 reads TGTGCCAGTAGTACCCCGGCAGGGACGAACACTGAAGCTTTCTTT. It encodes CASSTPAGTNTEAFF.

In DNA form, the CDR3 reads TGTGCCAGCAGCTTAGCGGGGGCCCACATGAACACTGAAGCTTTCTTT. It specifies CASSLAGAHMNTEAFF. V is TRBV7-9 and J is TRBJ1-1; a weak D match, TRBD1 (6 bases). V shed 0 bases and J shed 0 bases, with 11 bases lying between them. The CDR3 extends over 16 amino acids. CDR1 and CDR2 from the germline V gene are SEHNR and FQNEAQ (reference sequence).